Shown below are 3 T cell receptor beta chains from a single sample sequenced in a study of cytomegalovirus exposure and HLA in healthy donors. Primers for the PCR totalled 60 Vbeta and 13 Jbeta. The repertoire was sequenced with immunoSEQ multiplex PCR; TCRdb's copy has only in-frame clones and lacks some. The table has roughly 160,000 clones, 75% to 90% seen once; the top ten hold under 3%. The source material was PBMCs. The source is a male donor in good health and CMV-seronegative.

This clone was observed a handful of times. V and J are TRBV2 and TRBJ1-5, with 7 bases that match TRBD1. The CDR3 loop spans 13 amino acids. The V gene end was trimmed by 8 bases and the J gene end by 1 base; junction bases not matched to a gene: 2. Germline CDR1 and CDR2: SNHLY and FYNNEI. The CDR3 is CASGGQSNQPQHF. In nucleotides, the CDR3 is TGTGCCAGCGGGGGACAGAGCAATCAGCCCCAGCATTTT.

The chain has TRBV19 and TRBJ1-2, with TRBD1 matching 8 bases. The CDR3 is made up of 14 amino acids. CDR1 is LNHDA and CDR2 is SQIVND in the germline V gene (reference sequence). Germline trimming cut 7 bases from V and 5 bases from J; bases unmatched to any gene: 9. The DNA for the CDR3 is TGTGCCAGTAACCACCGGGACAGGAGTTATGGCTACACCTTC. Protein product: CASNHRDRSYGYTF. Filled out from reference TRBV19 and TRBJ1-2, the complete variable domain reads DGGITQSPKYLFRKEGQNVTLSCEQNLNHDAMYWYRQDPGQGLRLIYYSQIVNDFQKGDIAEGYSVSREKKESFPLTVTSAQKNPTAFYLCASNHRDRSYGYTFGSGTRLTVV.

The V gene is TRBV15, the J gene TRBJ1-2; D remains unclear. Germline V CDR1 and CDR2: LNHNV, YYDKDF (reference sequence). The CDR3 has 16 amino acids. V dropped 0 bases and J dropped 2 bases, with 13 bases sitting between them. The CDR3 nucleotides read TGTGCCACCAGCAGAGATCCTGGTACGGGGAACTATGGCTACACCTTC. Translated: CATSRDPGTGNYGYTF.